This is a list of T cell receptor beta chains from one sample in a study of cytomegalovirus exposure and HLA in healthy donors. The protocol was immunoSEQ multiplex PCR, while the TCRdb copy is restricted to in-frame clones and leaves out a portion. The sample has about 200,000 clones, approximately 78% seen once. The sequenced sample was PBMCs. The receptors stem from a woman aged 45-65 years in good health and CMV-seropositive. CDR3s include the opening cysteine and the closing phenylalanine or tryptophan. Fields, in order: J gene, clone size, D gene, V gene, CDR3 DNA, CDR3 protein. D genes are given only for firm matches. Some rows have no size entry. The others give once, few or many, or a class for an expanded clone.

>TRBJ2-2|-|-|TRBV5-1
TGCGTCAGCAGCTTGGTGCAGGGTAACGGGGAGCTGTTTTTT
CVSSLVQGNGELFF
>TRBJ2-5|-|TRBD2|TRBV2
TGTGCCAGCAAGGCTAGCGGGAGTGAGACCCAGTACTTC
CASKASGSETQYF
>TRBJ1-4|once|-|TRBV4-2
TGTGCCAGCAGCCAAGACAGGACAACTAATGAAAAACTGTTTTTT
CASSQDRTTNEKLFF
>TRBJ1-1|-|-|TRBV28
TGTGCCAGCACCCTCTCGACAGGCCAAGCTTTCTTT
CASTLSTGQAFF
>TRBJ1-2|once|-|TRBV4-3
TGCGCCAGCAGCCATTCCGGGACTTTAGGAAAGGCCTATGGCTACACCTTC
CASSHSGTLGKAYGYTF
>TRBJ2-5|-|TRBD1|TRBV5-8
TGTGCCAGCAGGTCGACAGGGTCGGAGACCCAGTACTTC
CASRSTGSETQYF
>TRBJ2-3|-|-|TRBV28
TGTGCCAGCAATATACCCCAGGGACTCGCAGATACGCAGTATTTT
CASNIPQGLADTQYF
>TRBJ1-3|-|TRBD1|TRBV28
TGTGCCAGCAGTTCACCCTCCTCCCGGACAGGGTCTGGAAACACCATATATTTT
CASSSPSSRTGSGNTIYF
>TRBJ2-7|-|-|TRBV10-3
TGTGCCATCAGTGGGGCCGATGTGAGCTCCTACGAGCAGTACTTC
CAISGADVSSYEQYF
>TRBJ2-3|-|-|TRBV5-1
TGCGCCAGCAGCCCTCATACTAGCATTGGAGATACGCAGTATTTT
CASSPHTSIGDTQYF
>TRBJ2-7|once|-|TRBV10-2
TGCGCCAGCAGTGAGCAGGGGTACGAGCAGTACTTC
CASSEQGYEQYF
>TRBJ2-1|-|-|TRBV28
TGTGCCAGCAGCCCTACGGGACACGCAGCCTACAATGAGCAGTTCTTC
CASSPTGHAAYNEQFF
>TRBJ2-1|-|TRBD1|TRBV7-9
TGTGCCAGCAGACAATCCGGGACAGGGTACAATGAGCAGTTCTTC
CASRQSGTGYNEQFF
>TRBJ2-3|once|-|TRBV5-4
TGTGCCAGCAGTTCGAAGGCGTTTCGGCGGGATACGCAGTATTTT
CASSSKAFRRDTQYF
>TRBJ1-2|few|-|TRBV6-5
TGTGCCAGCAGCCGACAGGCTAACTATGGCTACACCTTC
CASSRQANYGYTF
>TRBJ1-4|-|-|TRBV7-9
TGTGCCAGCAGAGCAGGCGTGGCGGGCCTCGGTCTAAAACTGTTTTTT
CASRAGVAGLGLKLFF
>TRBJ1-1|-|-|TRBV7-9
TGTGCCAGCAGCTTAGAAGGACTTCGGAACACTGAAGCTTTCTTT
CASSLEGLRNTEAFF
>TRBJ1-2|-|TRBD1|TRBV4-1
TGCGCCAGCAGCCTAGAAGGAGGACAGGCATATGGCTACACCTTC
CASSLEGGQAYGYTF
>TRBJ2-7|-|-|TRBV4-3
TGCGCCAGCAGCCAAGCCCCAGGGGTAGGGGACTACGAGCAGTACTTC
CASSQAPGVGDYEQYF
>TRBJ2-5|-|-|TRBV19
TGTGCCAGTAGTAGACTACAGGGACCCCAAGAGACCCAGTACTTC
CASSRLQGPQETQYF
>TRBJ2-1|-|TRBD1|TRBV4-1
TGCGCCAGCAGCCAAGATGGGACAGGCCGGCAGTTCTTC
CASSQDGTGRQFF
>TRBJ1-4|-|TRBD1|TRBV6-5
TGTGCCAGCAGAAGGGGGCCAACTAATGAAAAACTGTTTTTT
CASRRGPTNEKLFF
>TRBJ1-5|-|-|TRBV19
TGTGCCAGTAGTGGAGCCATGAGCAATCAGCCCCAGCATTTT
CASSGAMSNQPQHF
>TRBJ2-3|-|TRBD2|TRBV30
TGTGCCTGGAGGGGAGTCGGGAGGGCAGGAGATACGCAGTATTTT
CAWRGVGRAGDTQYF
>TRBJ1-1|-|-|TRBV5-4
TGTGCCAGCAGCTTTTCATTGGCCGACTACACTGAAGCTTTCTTT
CASSFSLADYTEAFF
>TRBJ2-1|-|-|TRBV10-3
TGTGCCATCAGTACAGGGCTTTCCTACAATGAGCAGTTCTTC
CAISTGLSYNEQFF
>TRBJ2-1|-|TRBD2|TRBV7-9
TGTTCCAGCAGCTCGGATCGACTAGCGGGAGGGCCTGGGAGTGAGCAGTTCTTC
CSSSSDRLAGGPGSEQFF
>TRBJ2-5|-|TRBD2|TRBV7-2
TGTGCCAGCCGAAGTAGCGGGGGAAGTCTAAAGACCCAGTACTTC
CASRSSGGSLKTQYF
>TRBJ2-2|-|-|TRBV2
TGTGCCAGCAGCGGTGGTGTCAGGGACACCGGGGAGCTGTTTTTT
CASSGGVRDTGELFF
>TRBJ2-1|-|-|TRBV19
TGTGCCAGTAGTACTTCCGGGAGCTACAATGAGCAGTTCTTC
CASSTSGSYNEQFF
>TRBJ2-3|-|TRBD2|TRBV15
TGTGCCACCAGCAAGTCCGGGACTAGCGGTTGGGATACGCAGTATTTT
CATSKSGTSGWDTQYF
>TRBJ2-7|-|-|TRBV10-3
TGTGCCATCAGACAGGGCGGTTACGAGCAGTACTTC
CAIRQGGYEQYF
>TRBJ2-3|-|-|TRBV25-1
TGTGCCAGCAGTGAATGGGGAGGCCAGGCTGATACGCAGTATTTT
CASSEWGGQADTQYF
>TRBJ1-4|-|-|TRBV30
TGTGCCTGGAGTCGCGGCGGGGGCGTAACTAATGAAAAACTGTTTTTT
CAWSRGGGVTNEKLFF
>TRBJ2-3|-|TRBD1|TRBV6-5
TGTGCCAGCAGTCCGCGGACAGGGGTTGATACGCAGTATTTT
CASSPRTGVDTQYF
>TRBJ2-1|-|-|TRBV5-1
TGCGCCAGCAGTTTTAGCCCCACCAACAATGAGCAGTTCTTC
CASSFSPTNNEQFF
>TRBJ2-2|-|TRBD1|TRBV18
TGTGCCAGTACAGGGGGCCTCGGCGGGGAGCTGTTTTTT
CASTGGLGGELFF
>TRBJ1-3|-|-|TRBV4-1
TGCGCCAGCAGCCAGCGACACCTCTCTGGAAACACCATATATTTT
CASSQRHLSGNTIYF
>TRBJ2-5|few|TRBD2|TRBV14
TGTGCCAGCAGCCCACTTCGAACTAGCGGGAGAGGGGAGACCCAGTACTTC
CASSPLRTSGRGETQYF
>TRBJ2-5|-|TRBD2|TRBV5-1
TGCGCCAGCAGCTTGGCCGGGGGGAGTGGGCAAGAGACCCAGTACTTC
CASSLAGGSGQETQYF
>TRBJ1-3|-|-|TRBV15
TGTGCCACCAGCAGAGTTCAGGGAAACACCATATATTTT
CATSRVQGNTIYF
>TRBJ2-5|-|-|TRBV7-2
TGTGCCAGCAGCTTATCGGACTTTCAAGAGACCCAGTACTTC
CASSLSDFQETQYF
>TRBJ1-1|-|TRBD1|TRBV19
TGTGCCAGTAGTCCCCGGGACAGGGGCGCTTTCTTT
CASSPRDRGAFF
>TRBJ2-7|-|-|TRBV18
TGTGCCAGCTCACCTCGGAAGGGGGAATCCTACGAGCAGTACTTC
CASSPRKGESYEQYF
>TRBJ2-5|few|TRBD1|TRBV7-2
TGTGCCAGCAGCTACCTGGACAGGCTAGAGACCCAGTACTTC
CASSYLDRLETQYF
>TRBJ1-4|-|TRBD1|TRBV7-9
TGTGCCACCAGCCGGGCGGGACAGGAGAGTGAAAAACTGTTTTTT
CATSRAGQESEKLFF
>TRBJ1-5|few|TRBD1|TRBV30
TGTGCCTGGAGTGTACAAGGGACAGGCGCCAAACCTAGCAATCAGCCCCAGCATTTT
CAWSVQGTGAKPSNQPQHF